This TCR beta chain was identified in a study of T cell responses to AZD1222 COVID-19 vaccine. Regarding the study as a whole: It should be noted that donors were predominantly white British and more often female, and clonal diversity was possibly underestimated. It was only after the peak T cell response that any repertoires were sampled. Nearly half of unique spike-specific TCRs reportedly avoided B.1.351 and B.1.1.7 mutated regions. Spike as a whole was targeted by vaccine-associated CD4 TCRs, dominant at 160-218 and 743-854.

As concerns this clone: The antigen is unknown.

Data came from immunoSEQ multiplex PCR; TCRdb stores just in-frame clones and leaves some out. The table records about 110,000 clones, 90% of them present only once. CDR1 is SGHVS, CDR2 FQNEAQ, per germline. The trim removed 5 bases at V and 0 bases at J, leaving 7 bases unmatched. The CDR3 spans 15 residues. Sample: peripheral blood, taken 28 days after the second AZD1222 dose. The chain links TRBV7-8 to TRBJ2-7; 7 bases agree with TRBD2. The sequence was collected from an adult who received the AZD1222 COVID-19 vaccine. The CDR3 DNA follows: TGTGCCAGCAGCCACTCGCGGGGGAGCTCCTACGAGCAGTACTTC. This sequence encodes CASSHSRGSSYEQYF.